The TCR beta chain under discussion was sequenced for a study of CXCR3 chemokines and chemotherapy response in bladder cancer (dated by TCRdb to 2022 to 2024). About the full investigation: The study set out to examine whether the activity of the CXCR3 chemokine system within tumors predicted response to chemotherapy in human bladder cancer.

The library was prepared using PCR. TCRdb lists the instrument as Illumina HiSeq 2500. TCRdb trimmed public reads at Q25 via fastp, called clones via MiXCR and kept in-frame beta chains. When rows share a CDR3 protein, they turn into one entry using the most common DNA and genes. Here the sample has over 5,000 distinct CDR3 sequences; approximately 14% occur a single time. The top ten clonotypes cover 11% of the sample. From the germline V gene (reference sequence), CDR1 is LNHDA and CDR2 is SQIVND. From its cysteine to its phenylalanine, the CDR3 spans 18 amino acids. The entry retains the CDR3 DNA only, 54 bases that are in frame from base 1. V and J lose 3 bases and 0 bases, and a span of 19 bases separates them. By share, this clonotype ranks as medium-sized (0.01 to 0.1%). Its binding antigen is unknown. No much larger clonotype is one base removed from it; base qualities were not supplied.

The TCR comes from a human donor with bladder cancer that responded to neoadjuvant chemotherapy. The sequence links TRBV19 to TRBJ2-3, and perhaps TRBD1 as D gene, on 6 matching bases. The specimen was collected from a patient whose treatment included neoadjuvant chemotherapy. CDR3 reads: CASSIRLGAGPSTDTQYF. The nucleotide sequence reads TGTGCCAGTAGTATTCGGTTGGGGGCGGGCCCTAGCACAGATACGCAGTATTTT.